This entry features one TCR beta chain sequence. Its specificity is unknown. Germline CDR1 reads SGHNT; CDR2 reads YYREEE (reference sequence). The CDR3 loop spans 14 amino acids. Deletions cut 0 bases from V and 10 bases from J, with 11 bases between. Measured with immunoSEQ multiplex PCR; TCRdb has only the in-frame clones, and not every one. Found here are some 130,000 clones, approximately 85% of them singletons; the top ten hold about 1.5%. This sample stems from a study of T cell responses to AZD1222 COVID-19 vaccine. Broader study findings: A reported finding is that nearly half of spike-specific TCRs target unmutated variant regions. No repertoire was sampled before or during the peak T cell response, only after it. Seropositive status at baseline applied to only 5 to 7 AZD1222 recipients.

The sequence derives from an adult in good health. Sequences were derived from peripheral blood, sampled on day 0 of AZD1222 vaccination. V is TRBV5-4 and J is TRBJ1-6; no firm D call. CDR3 DNA sequence: TGTGCCAGCAGCTTGGTGCAGTCTGGCTCACCCCTCCACTTT. As protein: CASSLVQSGSPLHF.